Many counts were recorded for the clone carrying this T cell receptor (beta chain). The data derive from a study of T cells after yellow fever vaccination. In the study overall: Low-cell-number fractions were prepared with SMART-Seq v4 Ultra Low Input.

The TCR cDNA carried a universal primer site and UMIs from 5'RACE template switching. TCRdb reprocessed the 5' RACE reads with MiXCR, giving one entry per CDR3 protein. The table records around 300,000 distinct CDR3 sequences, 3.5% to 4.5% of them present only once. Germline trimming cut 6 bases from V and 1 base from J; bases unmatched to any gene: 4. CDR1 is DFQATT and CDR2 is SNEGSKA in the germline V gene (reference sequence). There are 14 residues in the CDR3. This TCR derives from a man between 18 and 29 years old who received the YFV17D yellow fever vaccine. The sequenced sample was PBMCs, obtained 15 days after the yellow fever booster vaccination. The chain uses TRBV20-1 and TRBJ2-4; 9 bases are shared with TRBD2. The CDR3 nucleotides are TGCAGTGCCTCAAGCGGGGGGGCCAAAAACATTCAGTACTTC. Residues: CSASSGGAKNIQYF.